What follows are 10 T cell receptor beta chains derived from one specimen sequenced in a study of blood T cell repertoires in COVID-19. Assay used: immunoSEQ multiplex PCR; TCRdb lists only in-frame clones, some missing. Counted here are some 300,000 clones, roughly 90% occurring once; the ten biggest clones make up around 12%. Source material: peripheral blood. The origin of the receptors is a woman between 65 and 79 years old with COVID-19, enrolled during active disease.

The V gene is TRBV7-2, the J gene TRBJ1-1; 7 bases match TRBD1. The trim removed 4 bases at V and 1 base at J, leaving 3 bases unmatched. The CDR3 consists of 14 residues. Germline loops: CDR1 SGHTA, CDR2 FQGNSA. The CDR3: CASSSQGENTEAFF. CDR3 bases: TGTGCCAGCAGCTCCCAGGGGGAGAACACTGAAGCTTTCTTT.

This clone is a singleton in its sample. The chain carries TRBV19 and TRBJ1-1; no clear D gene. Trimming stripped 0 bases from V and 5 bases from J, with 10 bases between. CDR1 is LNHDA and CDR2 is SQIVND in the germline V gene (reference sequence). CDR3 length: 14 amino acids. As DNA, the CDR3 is TGTGCCAGTAGTATAGACCGGGATGGGACTGAAGCTTTCTTT. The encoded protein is CASSIDRDGTEAFF.

The CDR3 here is CASSSGTGRNEQFF. CDR3 nucleotides: TGTGCCAGTAGCTCCGGGACAGGGAGGAATGAGCAGTTCTTC. This chain connects TRBV19 to TRBJ2-1, with 9 bases aligning to TRBD1. V was clipped by 6 bases and J by 7 bases; unmatched bases: 7. The CDR3 contains 14 residues. The germline V gene encodes CDR1 LNHDA and CDR2 SQIVND (reference sequence).

CDR3 protein: CAISEEVTAYGYTF. The CDR3 DNA reads TGTGCCATCAGTGAAGAGGTGACGGCCTATGGCTACACCTTC. This chain uses TRBV10-3 with TRBJ1-2, with no clear D. The CDR3 sequence is 14 residues long. V lost 3 bases and J 4 bases, leaving 12 bases between the germline ends. Germline V gene data show CDR1 as ENHRY and CDR2 as SYGVKD.

The CDR3 loop is CASTRPGGSYEQYF. CDR3 DNA: TGTGCCAGCACCCGACCGGGGGGCTCCTACGAGCAGTACTTC. This chain links TRBV11-2 with TRBJ2-7; 7 nucleotides agree with TRBD2. After removal of 7 bases from V and 0 bases from J, the junction contained 6 bases not matched to a gene. The CDR3 is 14 amino acids. Per the germline V gene, CDR1 is SGHAT and CDR2 is FQNNGV.

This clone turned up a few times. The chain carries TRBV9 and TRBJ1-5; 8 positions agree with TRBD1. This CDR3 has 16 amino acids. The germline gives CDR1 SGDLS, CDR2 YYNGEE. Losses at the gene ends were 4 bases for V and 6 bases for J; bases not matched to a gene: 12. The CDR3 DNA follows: TGTGCCAGCAGCCCCGGGGCAGGGGGCCCGAGTCAGCCCCAGCATTTT. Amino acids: CASSPGAGGPSQPQHF.

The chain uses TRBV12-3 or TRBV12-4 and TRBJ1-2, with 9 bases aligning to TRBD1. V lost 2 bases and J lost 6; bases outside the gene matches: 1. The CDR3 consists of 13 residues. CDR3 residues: CASSLRTGDGYTF. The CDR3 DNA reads TGTGCCAGCAGTTTAAGGACAGGGGATGGCTACACCTTC.

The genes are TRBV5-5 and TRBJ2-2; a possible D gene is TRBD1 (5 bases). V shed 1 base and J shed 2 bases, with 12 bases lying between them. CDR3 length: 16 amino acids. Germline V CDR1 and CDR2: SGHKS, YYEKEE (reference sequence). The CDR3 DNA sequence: TGTGCCAGCAGCTTGATTTGGCAGGGTAACACCGGGGAGCTGTTTTTT. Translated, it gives CASSLIWQGNTGELFF.

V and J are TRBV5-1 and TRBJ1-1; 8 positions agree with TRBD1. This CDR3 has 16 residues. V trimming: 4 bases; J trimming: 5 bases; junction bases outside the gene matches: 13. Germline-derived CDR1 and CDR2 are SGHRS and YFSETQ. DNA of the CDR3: TGCGCCAGCAGCCCAGGACAGGGATGGGGGGATACTGAAGCTTTCTTT. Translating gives CASSPGQGWGDTEAFF.

The CDR3 is CSVVAGVGQPQHF. CDR3 bases: TGCAGCGTTGTGGCAGGGGTGGGTCAGCCCCAGCATTTT. V usage is TRBV29-1 and J usage is TRBJ1-5; weak D call: TRBD1 (6 bases). V lost 4 bases, J lost 6 bases, and 13 bases lay in between. The germline V gene encodes CDR1 SQVTM and CDR2 ANQGSEA. The CDR3 consists of 13 residues.